This entry lists 22 T cell receptor beta chains sequenced from one sample in a study of blood T cell repertoires in COVID-19 (dated by TCRdb to 2019 to 2021). Library preparation used the immunoSEQ multiplex PCR assay. TCRdb mirrors the immuneACCESS table, restricted to in-frame sequences. Some clones are absent from its copies; in checked studies, under half trace to an unresolved V gene, and the reason for the others is unknown. The sample data list around 110,000 clones, and 84% of these were observed just once. The ten largest clonotypes hold approximately 3.6% of the sample. Sequenced: PBMCs or T cells enriched from blood (not recorded which). The receptors here all came from a woman aged 25 to 39 who had recovered from COVID-19.

The chain carries TRBV25-1 and TRBJ1-4; D might be TRBD1 (6 bases). From germline, CDR1 is MGHDK and CDR2 SYGVNS. The germline V and J ends were trimmed by 4 bases and 6 bases, with 12 bases remaining between them. This CDR3 has 14 residues. The CDR3, as DNA: TGTGCCAGCAGTGCCCCGGGACAACATGAAAAACTGTTTTTT. Its protein product is CASSAPGQHEKLFF. The entire variable domain, with the rest obtained from reference TRBV25-1 and TRBJ1-4, is as follows: EADIYQTPRYLVIGTGKKITLECSQTMGHDKMYWYQQDPGMELHLIHYSYGVNSTEKGDLSSESTVSRIRTEHFPLTLESARPSHTSQYLCASSAPGQHEKLFFGSGTQLSVL.

The rearrangement joins TRBV19 to TRBJ1-5; D is undetermined. V lost 3 bases and J lost 7, with 13 bases in between. This CDR3 region has 14 residues. Per germline, CDR1 LNHDA and CDR2 SQIVND (reference sequence). The CDR3 loop is CASSISPGIQPQHF. The CDR3 DNA sequence: TGTGCCAGTAGTATCAGCCCAGGCATCCAGCCCCAGCATTTT.

The chain employs TRBV19 and TRBJ1-5; tentative D call: TRBD1 (5 bases). Trimming left V 0 bases short and J 4 bases short, with 16 bases between. The CDR3 runs to 17 residues. Per germline, CDR1 LNHDA and CDR2 SQIVND (reference sequence). As DNA, the CDR3 is TGTGCCAGTAGTATAGACGGGCCCATTCAGGGAAATCAGCCCCAGCATTTT. Its protein product is CASSIDGPIQGNQPQHF.

The chain is built from TRBV10-3 and TRBJ2-1; D might be TRBD1 (5 bases). Trimming stripped 8 bases from V and 0 bases from J, with 17 bases between. CDR3 length: 16 residues. Looked up from germline, CDR1 is ENHRY and CDR2 is SYGVKD. In DNA form, the CDR3 reads TGTGCCATCCGAGAAGGGGCCTTGGACTCCTACAATGAGCAGTTCTTC. It is translated as CAIREGALDSYNEQFF.

V and J are TRBV11-2 and TRBJ2-3, with 8 bases that match TRBD1. V gave up 5 bases and J gave up 4 bases; unmatched junction bases: 2. CDR3 size: 13 residues. Germline V gives CDR1 SGHAT, CDR2 FQNNGV. CDR3 coding DNA: TGTGCCAGCAGCGCGACAGGGGCAGATACGCAGTATTTT. Residues: CASSATGADTQYF.

This chain uses TRBV11-2 with TRBJ2-1; no reliable D call. Trimming stripped 5 bases from V and 11 bases from J, with 13 bases between. This CDR3 comprises 12 residues. Germline V CDR1 and CDR2: SGHAT, FQNNGV. The CDR3 spells CASSQIWAQQFF. The CDR3 DNA reads TGTGCCAGCAGCCAGATCTGGGCCCAGCAGTTCTTC.

This chain links TRBV7-8 with TRBJ2-3; possibly TRBD2 for D (6 bases). CDR3 length: 15 residues. Germline assignment: CDR1 SGHVS and CDR2 FQNEAQ. V lost 3 bases to trimming and J lost 1 base, with 11 bases between them. The CDR3 nucleotides read TGTGCCAGCAGCTTTAGCGGAGCTCGCACAGATACGCAGTATTTT. Its translation: CASSFSGARTDTQYF.

V and J are TRBV12-5 and TRBJ1-2; 10 nucleotides agree with TRBD1. The germline V gene has CDR1 LGHNT and CDR2 FRNRAP. Trimming cost V 4 bases and J 8 bases; bases outside gene matches: 4. CDR3 length: 13 amino acids. CDR3 sequence reads: CASGSTGGGGYTF. For the CDR3, the DNA is TGTGCTAGTGGTTCGACAGGGGGCGGAGGCTACACCTTC.

This chain joins TRBV3-1 (or the pseudogene TRBV3-2) and TRBJ1-5, with TRBD1 as a possible D gene (5 bases). Germline assignment: CDR1 LGHDT and CDR2 YNNKEL (reference sequence). The CDR3 extends over 17 amino acids. The V end was cut by 0 bases, the J end by 7 bases, with 19 bases between. CDR3 sequence reads: CASSQDRWAGYPQPQHF. CDR3 sequence (DNA): TGTGCCAGCAGCCAAGATCGATGGGCAGGGTATCCCCAGCCCCAGCATTTT.

V gene TRBV28 combines with J gene TRBJ2-7; 12 bases are a match to TRBD2. V gave up 5 bases and J gave up 3 bases; unmatched junction bases: 11. This CDR3 has 17 amino acids. Germline loops: CDR1 MDHEN, CDR2 SYDVKM. This chain's CDR3 is CASSTQPRTSGDYEQYF. CDR3 sequence (DNA): TGTGCCAGCAGTACCCAACCTCGGACTAGCGGGGACTACGAGCAGTACTTC. The full variable domain, with the rest looked up from reference TRBV28 and TRBJ2-7, is DVKVTQSSRYLVKRTGEKVFLECVQDMDHENMFWYRQDPGLGLRLIYFSYDVKMKEKGDIPEGYSVSREKKERFSLILESASTNQTSMYLCASSTQPRTSGDYEQYFGPGTRLTVT.

The chain carries TRBV19 and TRBJ1-6, with 7 bases that match TRBD1. CDR1 is LNHDA, CDR2 SQIVND, per germline (reference sequence). The CDR3 extends over 13 amino acids. Trimming cost V 7 bases and J 6 bases; bases outside gene matches: 3. CDR3 amino acids: CASNRQGNSPLHF. Here the CDR3 DNA reads TGTGCCAGTAATCGACAGGGTAATTCACCCCTCCACTTT. The complete variable domain, with remaining parts taken from reference TRBV19 and TRBJ1-6, reads DGGITQSPKYLFRKEGQNVTLSCEQNLNHDAMYWYRQDPGQGLRLIYYSQIVNDFQKGDIAEGYSVSREKKESFPLTVTSAQKNPTAFYLCASNRQGNSPLHFGNGTRLTVT.

The V call is TRBV30, the J call TRBJ1-2; TRBD1 might be the D (6 bases). Germline V lookup: CDR1 GTSNPN, CDR2 SVGIG (reference sequence). V gave up 3 bases and J gave up 8 bases, with 16 bases separating them. This CDR3 contains 13 residues. The CDR3 protein is CAWSLRDTGGYTF. As DNA, the CDR3 is TGTGCCTGGAGCCTCCGGGACACTGGGGGCTACACCTTC.

In nucleotides, the CDR3 is TGTGCCAGCAGTTACTCGAGACAGGGTAGCCGGGAGACCCAGTACTTC. This sequence encodes CASSYSRQGSRETQYF. The chain recombines TRBV6-5 with TRBJ2-5, with 7 bases identical to TRBD1. V lost 0 bases and J lost 5; bases outside the gene matches: 9. CDR3 length: 16 residues. Germline values: CDR1 MNHEY, CDR2 SVGAGI.

This clone was counted only a few times. The V gene is TRBV18, the J gene TRBJ2-1; D is perhaps TRBD1 (5 bases). V was pared by 3 bases and J by 5 bases, with 17 bases between. The CDR3 contains 16 residues. Germline V gene data show CDR1 as KGHSH and CDR2 as LQKENI. The CDR3 sequence: CASSPVRQISDNEQFF. CDR3 DNA: TGTGCCAGCTCACCGGTTAGACAGATTTCGGACAATGAGCAGTTCTTC.

The chain couples TRBV3-1 (or the pseudogene TRBV3-2) to TRBJ1-1; D not certain. This CDR3 is built from 15 residues. Deletions cut 7 bases from V and 0 bases from J, with 15 bases between. Germline lookup yields CDR1 LGHDT and CDR2 YNNKEL (reference sequence). CDR3 coding DNA: TGTGCCAGCACCCTGCAGGAGGATATGAACACTGAAGCTTTCTTT. Protein: CASTLQEDMNTEAFF.

This chain joins TRBV28 and TRBJ1-5; weak D call: TRBD1 (6 bases). The CDR3 contains 17 residues. Germline CDR1 and CDR2: MDHEN and SYDVKM. Trimming cost V 3 bases and J 1 base, with 16 bases left between them. The CDR3 DNA reads as TGTGCCAGCAGTTTGGGACAACAAATTGGGAGCAATCAGCCCCAGCATTTT. It specifies CASSLGQQIGSNQPQHF.

In this sample, this clone turned up once. The chain employs TRBV3-1 (or the pseudogene TRBV3-2) and TRBJ2-7; TRBD2 matches 9 bases. Germline V lookup: CDR1 LGHDT, CDR2 YNNKEL (reference sequence). The V gene end was trimmed by 1 base and the J gene end by 2 bases; junction bases not matched to a gene: 3. CDR3 length: 15 residues. The CDR3 protein is CASSQGLAAPYEQYF. In nucleotides, the CDR3 is TGTGCCAGCAGCCAAGGACTAGCGGCCCCCTACGAGCAGTACTTC.

The sample holds one count of this clone. At one end the junction does not follow the germline gene, possibly because of a read error. J is TRBJ2-1 and V is TRBV7-8; D is unresolved. This CDR3 is 14 amino acids long. The germline V gene encodes CDR1 SGHVS and CDR2 FQNEAQ. CDR3 nucleotide sequence: TGTGCCAGCAGCCAGACGACAATGTACAATGAGCTGTTCTTC. Its protein product is CASSQTTMYNELFF.

The rearrangement links TRBV5-8 to TRBJ1-4; 7 positions match TRBD1. This CDR3 has 14 residues. V lost 6 bases and J lost 4; bases outside the gene matches: 6. CDR1 and CDR2 from the germline V gene are SGHTS and YDEGEE. The CDR3 sequence is CASNRGENNEKLFF. CDR3 nucleotide sequence: TGTGCCAGCAACAGGGGAGAAAATAATGAAAAACTGTTTTTT.

This rearrangement joins TRBV24-1 to TRBJ1-4; D is perhaps TRBD1 (5 bases). Trimming removed 6 bases from V and 8 bases from J, with 15 bases in between. The CDR3 contains 14 residues. Germline assignment: CDR1 KGHDR and CDR2 SFDVKD. The CDR3 protein is CATSPGGGGEKLFF. The CDR3 coding sequence is TGTGCCACCAGTCCCGGCGGCGGGGGGGAAAAACTGTTTTTT.

This clone has a single count. The chain combines TRBV7-2 with TRBJ1-2; 11 bases line up with TRBD1. Germline V gene data show CDR1 as SGHTA and CDR2 as FQGNSA. With 5 bases clipped from V and 4 bases from J, the junction kept 12 bases outside the gene matches. The CDR3 runs to 17 residues. The CDR3 is CASSLGVGTGGTYGYTF. In DNA, the CDR3 is TGTGCCAGCAGCCTAGGGGTGGGGACAGGGGGTACCTATGGCTACACCTTC.

This clone appeared a single time. The chain couples TRBV24-1 to TRBJ2-2; the match to TRBD2 covers 12 bases. This CDR3 contains 15 residues. After removal of 3 bases from V and 5 bases from J, the junction contained 0 bases not matched to a gene. Germline values: CDR1 KGHDR, CDR2 SFDVKD. CDR3 nucleotide sequence: TGTGCCACCAGTGATACTAGCGGGAGGACCGGGGAGCTGTTTTTT. It codes for CATSDTSGRTGELFF.